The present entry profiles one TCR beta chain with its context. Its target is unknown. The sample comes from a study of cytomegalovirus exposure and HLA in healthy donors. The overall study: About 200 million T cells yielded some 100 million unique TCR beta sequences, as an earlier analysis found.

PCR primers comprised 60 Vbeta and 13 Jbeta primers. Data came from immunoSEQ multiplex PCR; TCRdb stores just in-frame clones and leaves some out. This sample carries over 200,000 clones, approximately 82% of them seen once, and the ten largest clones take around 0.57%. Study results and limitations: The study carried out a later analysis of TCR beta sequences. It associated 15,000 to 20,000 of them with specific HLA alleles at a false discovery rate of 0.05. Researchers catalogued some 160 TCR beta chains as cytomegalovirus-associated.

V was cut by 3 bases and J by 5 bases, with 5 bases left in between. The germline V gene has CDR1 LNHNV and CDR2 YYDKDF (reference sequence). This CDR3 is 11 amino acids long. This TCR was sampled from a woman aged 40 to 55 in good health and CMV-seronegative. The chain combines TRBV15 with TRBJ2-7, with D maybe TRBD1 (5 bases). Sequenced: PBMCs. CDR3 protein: CATSSRDEQYF. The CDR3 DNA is TGTGCCACCAGCAGCAGGGACGAGCAGTACTTC.